The subject of this entry is one TCR beta chain. Its antigen is unknown. The data originate from a study of radiotherapy plus CTLA-4 blockade in lung cancer. The wider study: Across the patients, objective responses occurred in more than 15%, and disease control in roughly 31%. Study results and caveats: Early blood T cell clone dynamics, with interferon-beta, were reported to best predict response. TCR clones originating in tumors grew in number in blood after radiotherapy plus ipilimumab.

It was focal radiation plus CTLA-4 blockade with ipilimumab that patients with chemo-refractory metastatic non-small-cell lung cancer received. TCRdb's table, derived via immunoSEQ multiplex PCR, lists solely in-frame clones and lacks some. The sample records more than 95,000 clones, roughly 74% being singletons. Sequences were derived from peripheral blood, sampled from a patient treated with radiotherapy plus ipilimumab. The receptor's source is a human donor with non-small cell lung cancer who had a partial response to radiotherapy plus ipilimumab. Some clones in this sample may be carry-over from other donors' samples.

The CDR3 DNA sequence: TGTGCCAGCAGCACCGGGACAGAGAATGAAAAACTGTTTTTT. This gives the protein CASSTGTENEKLFF. This sequence joins TRBV5-4 and TRBJ1-4; 7 bases agree with TRBD1. In germline, CDR1 is SGHNT, CDR2 YYREEE (reference sequence). The CDR3 loop spans 14 amino acids. V lost 4 bases, J lost 5 bases, and 5 bases stayed unmatched.